A single T cell receptor beta chain is shown here with its context. The repertoire was sequenced with immunoSEQ multiplex PCR; TCRdb's copy has only in-frame clones and lacks some. Counted here are about 400,000 clones, approximately 90% occurring once; the ten biggest clones make up about 1.7%. The sample belongs to a study of Ad26.COV2.S vaccination and SARS-CoV-2 variants. With 6 bases clipped from V and 4 bases from J, the junction kept 12 bases outside the gene matches. Per the germline V gene, CDR1 is MNHEY and CDR2 is SVGAGI. The CDR3 loop spans 15 amino acids. Treatment in this sample: roughly 20 received Ad26.COV2.S at low or high dose, single or two shots; roughly five received placebo; per-sample allocation not given. All samples were drawn on day 63, counting from the first vaccine or placebo injection.

The sample in question was peripheral blood, obtained in a trial of Ad26.COV2.S vaccine versus placebo. V gene TRBV6-5 combines with J gene TRBJ2-7; 7 bases are a match to TRBD1. The sequence was collected from a person aged 18-60 years who received the Ad26.COV2.S COVID-19 vaccine or a placebo. The CDR3 DNA sequence: TGTGCCAGCAGACCTGCGACAGGGATACGATACGAGCAGTACTTC. Translated: CASRPATGIRYEQYF.